A single sample is the source of the 18 T cell receptor beta chains below, sequenced in a study of T cell responses to AZD1222 COVID-19 vaccine. The table came from immunoSEQ multiplex PCR; TCRdb's copy has only in-frame clones and leaves some out. Of some 130,000 clones listed, 85% to 90% are singletons. The sequencing used peripheral blood, collected on day 0 of AZD1222 vaccination. The receptors stem from an adult in good health.

J is TRBJ2-2 and V is TRBV6-5; no definite D call. In germline, CDR1 is MNHEY, CDR2 SVGAGI. The ends were cut back, 0 bases at V and 8 bases at J, with 4 bases in the middle. The CDR3 consists of 12 residues. CDR3 sequence: CASSYSRGELFF. DNA for the CDR3: TGTGCCAGCAGTTACTCTCGGGGGGAGCTGTTTTTT.

V gene TRBV5-1 combines with J gene TRBJ1-3; D remains unclear. Trimming shortened V by 4 bases and J by 0 bases, and 17 bases separated the two germline ends. The CDR3 extends over 17 amino acids. Germline assignment: CDR1 SGHRS and CDR2 YFSETQ. The CDR3 nucleotides are TGCGCCAGCAGCCGGAACCTACCGGGGTTCTCTGGAAACACCATATATTTT. The encoded protein is CASSRNLPGFSGNTIYF.

The rearrangement links TRBV3-1 (or the pseudogene TRBV3-2) to TRBJ1-1, with D uncertain. The CDR3 is 15 amino acids. The V gene's germline CDR1 is LGHDT and CDR2 YNNKEL (reference sequence). Trimming removed 3 bases from V and 12 bases from J, with 23 bases in between. The CDR3 reads CASSQELQEPRGTFF. As DNA, the CDR3 is TGTGCCAGCAGCCAGGAGCTTCAGGAACCTCGGGGAACTTTCTTT.

The chain recombines TRBV6-5 with TRBJ1-6; 7 nucleotides line up with TRBD1. The germline gives CDR1 MNHEY, CDR2 SVGAGI. The V segment lost 6 bases and the J segment 10 bases; nucleotides outside the gene matches: 12. CDR3 length: 15 residues. As DNA, the CDR3 is TGTGCCAGCAGCCGACTGACAGGGCAGCCATCACCCCTCCACTTT. Translated, it gives CASSRLTGQPSPLHF.

The V call is TRBV5-1, the J call TRBJ1-2; 8 nucleotides align to TRBD1. CDR1 is SGHRS, CDR2 YFSETQ, per germline. With V trimmed by 0 bases and J by 8 bases, 12 bases remained unmatched. This CDR3 spans 16 amino acids. The CDR3 DNA is TGCGCCAGCAGCTTGGAGGGGACAGGACTCCAGCGGGGCTACACCTTC. This encodes CASSLEGTGLQRGYTF.

The chain joins TRBV10-1 to TRBJ1-1; TRBD1 might be the D (6 bases). This CDR3 has 14 amino acids. The V and J ends lost 7 bases and 3 bases respectively, with 15 bases between them. From germline, CDR1 is WNHNN and CDR2 SYGVQD (reference sequence). CDR3 DNA: TGCGCCAGCAAGCTTGGGGGGCTTGACACTGAAGCTTTCTTT. It translates to CASKLGGLDTEAFF.

For the CDR3, the DNA is TGTGCCAGTAGTATCGGAGGTGGAAACACCATATATTTT. It is translated as CASSIGGGNTIYF. The chain uses TRBV19 and TRBJ1-3; no reliable D call. CDR3 size: 13 residues. Germline assignment: CDR1 LNHDA and CDR2 SQIVND (reference sequence). The ends were cut back, 3 bases at V and 3 bases at J, with 6 bases in the middle.

V usage is TRBV19 and J usage is TRBJ2-1, with TRBD2 matching 8 bases. The CDR3 covers 14 residues. Unmatched junction bases numbered 15, after V lost 10 bases and J lost 10 bases. CDR1 is LNHDA and CDR2 is SQIVND in the germline V gene (reference sequence). This CDR3 reads CATERRGARDEQFF. CDR3 nucleotide sequence: TGTGCCACCGAGAGGCGGGGGGCCAGGGACGAGCAGTTCTTC. Drawing the rest from reference TRBV19 and TRBJ2-1, the complete variable domain is DGGITQSPKYLFRKEGQNVTLSCEQNLNHDAMYWYRQDPGQGLRLIYYSQIVNDFQKGDIAEGYSVSREKKESFPLTVTSAQKNPTAFYLCATERRGARDEQFFGPGTRLTVL.

The rearrangement joins TRBV6-1 to TRBJ2-2; possible D gene TRBD2, 5 bases. The ends were cut back, 4 bases at V and 0 bases at J, with 12 bases in the middle. This CDR3 contains 16 residues. Per germline, CDR1 MNHNS and CDR2 SASEGT. The CDR3 sequence: CASSVVAIANTGELFF. CDR3 sequence (DNA): TGTGCCAGCAGTGTCGTAGCGATCGCGAACACCGGGGAGCTGTTTTTT.

This clone was seen only once. This chain joins TRBV5-1 and TRBJ1-2; 7 bases agree with TRBD1. Germline V gene lookup returns CDR1 SGHRS and CDR2 YFSETQ. Losses at the gene ends were 4 bases for V and 4 bases for J; bases not matched to a gene: 4. This CDR3 has 13 residues. The CDR3 coding sequence is TGCGCCAGCAGCCGGGGACAGAGCTATGGCTACACCTTC. Protein sequence: CASSRGQSYGYTF. Full variable domain (outside the CDR3, taken from reference TRBV5-1 and TRBJ1-2): KAGVTQTPRYLIKTRGQQVTLSCSPISGHRSVSWYQQTPGQGLQFLFEYFSETQRNKGNFPGRFSGRQFSNSRSEMNVSTLELGDSALYLCASSRGQSYGYTFGSGTRLTVV.

V usage is TRBV28 and J usage is TRBJ1-3; D unresolved. This CDR3 has 18 residues. The germline gives CDR1 MDHEN, CDR2 SYDVKM. V was shortened by 6 bases and J by 0 bases, with 21 bases between the two germline ends. Here the CDR3 reads CASRENFRWLSSGNTIYF. The CDR3 coding sequence is TGTGCCAGCAGGGAAAACTTCAGGTGGCTAAGCTCTGGAAACACCATATATTTT.

This chain uses TRBV5-1 with TRBJ1-1; D ambiguous. This CDR3 comprises 13 residues. Germline CDR1 and CDR2: SGHRS and YFSETQ. The V gene lost 4 bases and the J gene lost 2 bases, with 9 bases spanning the gap. The CDR3 DNA follows: TGCGCCAGCAGCATAGATATAAACACTGAAGCTTTCTTT. Encoded protein: CASSIDINTEAFF.

The chain combines TRBV5-5 with TRBJ1-5; 8 nucleotides align to TRBD1. With V trimmed by 3 bases and J by 6 bases, 5 bases remained unmatched. This CDR3 has 14 amino acids. Germline values: CDR1 SGHKS, CDR2 YYEKEE (reference sequence). The CDR3 is CASSSRTGLQPQHF. The CDR3 DNA follows: TGTGCCAGCAGCTCCCGGACAGGGCTTCAGCCCCAGCATTTT.

V gene TRBV14 combines with J gene TRBJ1-1; D uncertain. Germline loops: CDR1 SGHDN, CDR2 FVKESK. Between the trimmed V and J ends, which lost 1 base and 4 bases, there was a span of 10 bases. The CDR3 consists of 14 residues. This CDR3 is CASSQVSRVTEAFF. In DNA, the CDR3 is TGTGCCAGCAGCCAAGTCTCGAGGGTCACTGAAGCTTTCTTT.

The chain carries TRBV7-8 and TRBJ1-1; D may be TRBD1 (6 bases). The CDR3 has 13 amino acids. V dropped 1 base and J dropped 10 bases, with 13 bases sitting between them. Germline CDR1 reads SGHVS; CDR2 reads FQNEAQ. This CDR3 reads CASSLGRTAGAFF. The CDR3 DNA is TGTGCCAGCAGCTTAGGGCGGACAGCTGGAGCTTTCTTT.

This chain connects TRBV4-2 to TRBJ1-2, with 8 bases fitting TRBD1. V lost 2 bases to trimming and J lost 1 base; unmatched junction nucleotides: 12. The CDR3 has 18 amino acids. CDR1 and CDR2 from the germline V gene are LGHNA and YNFKEQ. The CDR3 here is CASSQLRHTDRDNYGYTF. The CDR3 coding sequence is TGTGCCAGCAGCCAACTTAGGCATACGGACAGGGATAACTATGGCTACACCTTC.

The chain uses TRBV24-1 and TRBJ2-1; 11 bases are shared with TRBD2. CDR1 is KGHDR, CDR2 SFDVKD, per germline. Trimming at V came to 5 bases and at J to 5 bases, leaving 7 bases not matched to a gene. The length of the CDR3 is 16 residues. For the CDR3, the DNA is TGTGCCACCAGTGTCCTAGGGACTAGCGGTGACAATGAGCAGTTCTTC. Its protein product is CATSVLGTSGDNEQFF.

This clone has just a few counts. The chain joins TRBV12-3 or TRBV12-4 to TRBJ1-4, with D unclear. V lost 2 bases, J lost 7 bases, and 5 bases lay in between. This CDR3 contains 12 residues. The CDR3 region has the DNA TGTGCCAGCAGTTTATCTCCTGAAAAACTGTTTTTT. It is translated as CASSLSPEKLFF.